The TCR beta chain under discussion was sequenced for a study of cytomegalovirus exposure and HLA in healthy donors. This CDR3 contains 15 residues. Germline V gene data show CDR1 as LNHDA and CDR2 as SQIVND (reference sequence). V gave up 6 bases and J gave up 4 bases; unmatched junction bases: 8. The PCR employed 60 Vbeta primers together with 13 Jbeta primers. The data were produced by immunoSEQ multiplex PCR, yet TCRdb's version contains in-frame clones alone and is incomplete. The repertoire consists of about 110,000 clones, with around 73% occurring once and the leading ten covering around 7.7%.

The receptor's source is a man in his forties in good health and CMV-seronegative. The sequenced material came from PBMCs. The chain is built from TRBV19 and TRBJ1-5, with 8 bases aligning to TRBD1. The DNA for the CDR3 is TGTGCCAGTAGAGCAACAGGGGGGGGAAATCAGCCCCAGCATTTT. It translates to CASRATGGGNQPQHF.